The next 18 T cell receptor beta chains were all read from a single sample in a study of CD8 T cells in ankylosing spondylitis. Study findings and constraints: Typical of ankylosing spondylitis blood, it appeared, was a TCR beta motif of under 10 highly homologous variants.

TCRdb called the 5' RACE reads again in MiXCR, with one record for every CDR3 protein. The table has hundreds of thousands of distinct CDR3 sequences, 26% seen once. These receptors lack a known antigen. Material: blood, either unsorted or a sorted T cell fraction (not recorded which). The receptors shown here come from a male donor with ankylosing spondylitis.

This clonotype came up once. The gene calls are TRBV7-9 and TRBJ1-4; tentatively, D is TRBD1 (6 bases). From germline, CDR1 is SEHNR and CDR2 FQNEAQ (reference sequence). The CDR3 contains 15 residues. V dropped 4 bases and J dropped 4 bases, with 13 bases sitting between them. The CDR3 protein is CASSSTGGVNEKLFF. In nucleotides, the CDR3 is TGTGCCAGCAGCTCAACGGGGGGCGTTAATGAAAAACTGTTTTTT.

J is TRBJ2-1 and V is TRBV5-6; D not resolved. From germline, CDR1 is SGHDT and CDR2 YYEEEE. Deletions cut 2 bases from V and 8 bases from J, with 8 bases between. The CDR3 runs 12 residues. CDR3 bases: TGTGCCAGCAGCTTCAGGAAGGATGAGCAGTTCTTC. Translating gives CASSFRKDEQFF.

The CDR3 reads CASSEPRDTLYEQYV. The CDR3 nucleotides read TGCGCCAGCAGTGAGCCAAGGGACACCCTCTACGAGCAGTACGTC. The chain carries TRBV10-1 and TRBJ2-7; a possible D gene is TRBD1 (6 bases). Deletions cut 2 bases from V and 3 bases from J, with 14 bases between. The CDR3 extends over 15 amino acids. Germline CDR1 is WNHNN and CDR2 is SYGVQD (reference sequence).

In its sample, this clonotype was seen a few times. The V and J genes are TRBV5-1 and TRBJ2-2, with 8 bases that match TRBD2. The CDR3 consists of 13 residues. The J segment lost 5 bases and the V segment lost 5 bases, leaving 2 bases of the junction unmatched. CDR1 and CDR2 (germline): SGHRS, YFSETQ. As DNA, the CDR3 is TGCGCCAGCAGGGAGCGGGAGACCGGGGAGCTGTTTTTT. Its translation: CASRERETGELFF.

Only a few counts were recorded for this clonotype. The rearrangement links TRBV4-1 to TRBJ2-1; TRBD2 matches 7 bases. After removal of 0 bases from V and 4 bases from J, the junction contained 3 bases not matched to a gene. The CDR3 is 15 amino acids. CDR1 MGHRA and CDR2 YSYEKL come from the germline V gene. The CDR3 DNA reads TGCGCCAGCAGCCAAGAGGAGCGGGGATACAATGAGCAGTTCTTC. It encodes CASSQEERGYNEQFF.

This clonotype was counted between two and nine times. The chain has TRBV12-3 or TRBV12-4 and TRBJ1-2; no clear D. Trimming removed 0 bases from V and 4 bases from J, with 12 bases in between. The CDR3 is 15 amino acids. The CDR3 spells CASSLARESPYGYTF. As DNA, the CDR3 is TGTGCCAGCAGTTTAGCGCGGGAGAGCCCCTATGGCTACACCTTC.

This clonotype was detected only a few times. The chain combines TRBV6-2 or TRBV6-3 with TRBJ1-1, with 9 positions matching TRBD1. J was trimmed by 4 bases and V by 6 bases; bases with no gene match: 6. Germline V CDR1 and CDR2: MNHEY, SVGEGT. The CDR3 runs 14 residues. For the CDR3, the DNA is TGTGCCAGCAGCGAACAGGGGGCAAGCACTGAAGCTTTCTTT. Translating gives CASSEQGASTEAFF.

This clonotype was seen a few times. This chain uses TRBV11-2 with TRBJ1-1, with D maybe TRBD1 (5 bases). Between the trimmed V and J ends, which lost 5 bases and 1 base, there was a span of 11 bases. Germline assignment: CDR1 SGHAT and CDR2 FQNNGV. The CDR3 runs to 14 residues. The CDR3 loop reads CASSTTTENTEAFF. In DNA, the CDR3 is TGTGCCAGCAGCACCACGACAGAGAACACTGAAGCTTTCTTT.

The V call is TRBV20-1, the J call TRBJ1-3, with D tentatively TRBD1 (6 bases). Trimming took 7 bases from V and 2 from J, leaving 12 bases between them. The germline gives CDR1 DFQATT, CDR2 SNEGSKA (reference sequence). The CDR3 extends over 13 amino acids. The CDR3 DNA is TGCAGTGTCATGGACAGAACTGGAAACACCATATATTTT. It specifies CSVMDRTGNTIYF.

In this sample, this clonotype turned up a few times. The chain combines TRBV4-2 with TRBJ2-1; 8 bases fit TRBD2. The V segment lost 3 bases and the J segment 0 bases; nucleotides outside the gene matches: 4. CDR3 length: 16 amino acids. Germline lookup yields CDR1 LGHNA and CDR2 YNFKEQ. CDR3 nucleotides: TGTGCCAGCAGCCACCCTAGCGGGTTCTCCTACAATGAGCAGTTCTTC. Translation: CASSHPSGFSYNEQFF.

This chain connects TRBV20-1 to TRBJ2-1; TRBD2 matches at 16 bases. Germline CDR1 is DFQATT and CDR2 is SNEGSKA (reference sequence). The CDR3 has 18 amino acids. With V trimmed by 5 bases and J by 3 bases, 10 bases remained unmatched. CDR3 protein: CSAYPPGLAGGRYNEQFF. The CDR3 nucleotides read TGCAGTGCTTACCCCCCGGGACTAGCGGGAGGGCGCTACAATGAGCAGTTCTTC.

The rearrangement uses TRBV20-1 and TRBJ2-7, with unresolved D. Trimming took off 5 bases at V and 0 bases at J, with 14 bases between the two ends. Per the germline V gene, CDR1 is DFQATT and CDR2 is SNEGSKA (reference sequence). This CDR3 contains 14 residues. CDR3 in amino acids: CSAFPGISSYEQYF. The CDR3, as DNA: TGCAGTGCTTTCCCGGGCATTAGCTCCTACGAGCAGTACTTC.

This clonotype appeared a single time. The V call is TRBV7-2, the J call TRBJ1-5; tentatively, D is TRBD1 (5 bases). V was cut by 2 bases and J by 3 bases, with 14 bases left in between. The CDR3 is 16 residues long. Germline CDR1 SGHTA, CDR2 FQGNSA. CDR3 loop: CASSLQGGGTNQPQHF. Here the CDR3 DNA reads TGTGCCAGCAGCTTACAGGGCGGGGGGACCAATCAGCCCCAGCATTTT.

The chain carries TRBV20-1 and TRBJ1-1; D not resolved. This CDR3 is built from 14 residues. V dropped 3 bases and J dropped 6 bases, with 17 bases sitting between them. Germline values: CDR1 DFQATT, CDR2 SNEGSKA (reference sequence). The CDR3 spells CSASEGGSVSEAFF. The CDR3 DNA is TGCAGTGCTAGCGAGGGAGGGTCAGTGTCTGAAGCTTTCTTT.

J is TRBJ2-7 and V is TRBV5-1, with D possibly being TRBD2 (5 bases). The germline V and J ends were trimmed by 2 bases and 0 bases, with 9 bases remaining between them. CDR1 SGHRS and CDR2 YFSETQ come from the germline V gene. The CDR3 runs to 14 residues. The CDR3 here is CASSFGVSSYEQYF. In DNA, the CDR3 is TGCGCCAGCAGCTTCGGGGTGAGCTCCTACGAGCAGTACTTC. The variable domain in full, completed from reference TRBV5-1 and TRBJ2-7, reads KAGVTQTPRYLIKTRGQQVTLSCSPISGHRSVSWYQQTPGQGLQFLFEYFSETQRNKGNFPGRFSGRQFSNSRSEMNVSTLELGDSALYLCASSFGVSSYEQYFGPGTRLTVT.

This clonotype appeared a few times. CDR3 nucleotides: TGCGCCAGCAGCTTGGGACTAGCTGCAAGCTCCTACAATGAGCAGTTCTTC. Protein product: CASSLGLAASSYNEQFF. The V gene is TRBV5-1, the J gene TRBJ2-1, with 7 bases identical to TRBD2. Germline CDR1 SGHRS, CDR2 YFSETQ. CDR3 length: 17 amino acids. V shed 0 bases and J 0 bases; nucleotides not matched to a gene: 6.

The chain combines TRBV7-9 with TRBJ2-5; D is undetermined. The germline gives CDR1 SEHNR, CDR2 FQNEAQ (reference sequence). With 1 base removed from V and 5 bases from J, the gap between germline ends came to 8 bases. The CDR3 is 13 amino acids. This CDR3 reads CASSLDVEETQYF. In nucleotides, the CDR3 is TGTGCCAGCAGCTTAGATGTAGAGGAGACCCAGTACTTC.

The chain combines TRBV20-1 with TRBJ2-5, with D possibly being TRBD1 (6 bases). The CDR3 runs 15 residues. Germline-derived CDR1 and CDR2 are DFQATT and SNEGSKA (reference sequence). V was cut by 3 bases and J by 1 base, with 15 bases left in between. CDR3 loop: CSASSIGGTQETQYF. The CDR3 DNA reads TGCAGTGCTAGTAGCATAGGGGGAACCCAAGAGACCCAGTACTTC.